This T cell receptor (beta chain) was obtained from a study of control samples from healthy donors and cancer patients. V shed 4 bases and J shed 0 bases, with 12 bases lying between them. The length of the CDR3 is 15 residues. Germline V gene lookup returns CDR1 LGHDT and CDR2 YNNKEL (reference sequence). The protocol was immunoSEQ multiplex PCR, while the TCRdb copy is restricted to in-frame clones and leaves out a portion. The sample includes approximately 160,000 clones, roughly 95% of them seen just once. The sample taken for sequencing was blood. The TCR was taken from a woman aged 60-70 years in good health. The chain employs TRBV3-1 (or the pseudogene TRBV3-2) and TRBJ1-1; D is uncertain. CDR3 nucleotide sequence: TGTGCCAGCAGCCCGCGCGGGTGGGTGAACACTGAAGCTTTCTTT. It translates to CASSPRGWVNTEAFF.